This T cell receptor beta chain was recovered during a study of spatial heterogeneity in lung cancer. Study background: Detection consistently captured more beta-chain sequences than alpha-chain sequences.

Single TCR cDNA molecules each had their own unique molecular identifier. TCRdb fed the 5' RACE reads into MiXCR, producing one record per CDR3 protein. The table has about 22,000 distinct CDR3 sequences, around 4.3% seen once. Sample time point: sample taken at primary tumor resection. The authors sequenced whole RNA from tumor, nontumor lung or frozen PBMC without sorting. This clonotype was picked up many times. V was trimmed by 0 bases and J by 10 bases, leaving 12 bases between them. This CDR3 spans 12 amino acids. Germline CDR1 reads SQVTM; CDR2 reads ANQGSEA. The sequence came from a male donor with early-stage non-small cell lung cancer. Specimen: PBMCs, collected at surgery. The J gene is TRBJ1-1, the V gene TRBV29-1; possibly TRBD1 for D (6 bases). The CDR3 here is CSVEDIKTGAFF. The CDR3 bases are TGCAGCGTTGAAGATATTAAGACAGGAGCTTTCTTT.